This T cell receptor beta chain was obtained from a study of T cell repertoires in cytomegalovirus infection. Across the whole study: CMV infection plus the matching HLA type was flagged by public TCR beta signatures.

Trimming took 3 bases from V and 0 from J, leaving 6 bases between them. Per germline, CDR1 SGHTA and CDR2 FQGNSA. The CDR3 extends over 14 amino acids. TCRdb re-analysed the reads in MiXCR, keeping a single row per CDR3 protein. This repertoire shows around 300,000 distinct CDR3 sequences, roughly 9.5% found once; its top ten account for roughly 4.5%. Findings of the study overall: HLA-C-restricted CMV clonotypes gave the most frequent clonotype in two of eight donors.

Ten or more counts support this clonotype. Its target is not known. The sequence was obtained from a human donor in good health (CMV status not recorded). Some clones in this sample may be carry-over from other donors' samples. Sequences were obtained from PBMCs. V is TRBV7-2 and J is TRBJ1-3; D not resolved. The CDR3 DNA reads TGTGCCAGCAGCTTCTGGGTCTCTGGAAACACCATATATTTT. Translated, it gives CASSFWVSGNTIYF.